This T cell receptor (beta chain) was sequenced in a study of CD4 T cells in relation to SARS-CoV-2 and coronaviruses. CD4+ T cells from unexposed donors were obtained before the COVID-19 pandemic (2011-2018). The CDR3 extends over 13 amino acids. With 6 bases removed from V and 7 bases from J, the gap between germline ends came to 13 bases. TCRdb's table, derived via immunoSEQ multiplex PCR, lists solely in-frame clones and lacks some. The sample shows about 65,000 clones, about 90% of them seen only once. This clonotype originated in a human donor in good health. The rearrangement uses TRBV12-3 or TRBV12-4 and TRBJ2-4, with TRBD1 as a possible D gene (6 bases). The sample consisted of memory CD4+ T cells from PBMCs. CDR3 sequence reads: CASSPRGFNIQYF. In DNA, the CDR3 is TGTGCCAGCAGCCCCAGGGGTTTCAACATTCAGTACTTC.